Each of the 13 T cell receptor beta chains below was sequenced from the same sample in a study of shared clonotypes between healthy human individuals. Using immunoSEQ multiplex PCR, the repertoire was profiled, and TCRdb retains in-frame clones only, with some absent. The sample consists of 2.3 million or so clones, over 90% of them appearing once. Sequencing used naive CD4+ T cells from PBMCs. The subset denotes: CD45RA+ positively selected. Receptors were obtained from a man between 18 and 29 years old in good health. Some clones in this sample may be carry-over from other donors' samples.

The chain uses TRBV27 and TRBJ2-7, with D possibly being TRBD1 (6 bases). The CDR3 runs 17 residues. V was trimmed by 8 bases and J by 5 bases, leaving 28 bases between them. Germline values: CDR1 MNHEY, CDR2 SMNVEV (reference sequence). Here the CDR3 reads CASPTLSPPQGGHEQYF. The CDR3 nucleotides are TGTGCCAGCCCAACCCTCAGCCCTCCACAGGGTGGCCACGAGCAGTACTTC.

The chain joins TRBV28 to TRBJ2-5; D is undetermined. The V end was cut by 6 bases, the J end by 9 bases, with 14 bases between. The CDR3 totals 12 residues. The germline V gene encodes CDR1 MDHEN and CDR2 SYDVKM. The CDR3: CASSQTERPQYF. CDR3 coding DNA: TGTGCCAGCAGCCAGACTGAAAGGCCCCAGTACTTC. The complete variable domain, with remaining parts taken from reference TRBV28 and TRBJ2-5, reads DVKVTQSSRYLVKRTGEKVFLECVQDMDHENMFWYRQDPGLGLRLIYFSYDVKMKEKGDIPEGYSVSREKKERFSLILESASTNQTSMYLCASSQTERPQYFGPGTRLLVL.

This clone was counted a single time. The chain links TRBV4-2 to TRBJ2-1, with TRBD1 matching over 7 bases. CDR1 is LGHNA and CDR2 is YNFKEQ in the germline V gene. The V and J ends lost 1 base and 7 bases, in that order; junction bases with no gene match: 13. The CDR3 consists of 17 residues. CDR3 in DNA: TGTGCCAGCAGCCAAGCAGGAGAGGGGGCTCCTAAAAATGAGCAGTTCTTC. As protein: CASSQAGEGAPKNEQFF.

The rearrangement links TRBV19 to TRBJ1-5; 8 bases agree with TRBD1. This CDR3 region has 18 residues. Germline V gives CDR1 LNHDA, CDR2 SQIVND (reference sequence). The V gene end was trimmed by 4 bases and the J gene end by 5 bases; junction bases not matched to a gene: 16. The CDR3 loop is CASSRPGQDTNDHQPQHF. For the CDR3, the DNA is TGTGCCAGTAGTAGACCGGGACAGGACACCAACGACCATCAGCCCCAGCATTTT.

The chain recombines TRBV20-1 with TRBJ1-4; the D is unclear. This CDR3 region has 11 residues. V lost 3 bases and J lost 10, with 9 bases in between. Germline V gene data show CDR1 as DFQATT and CDR2 as SNEGSKA (reference sequence). The CDR3 region has the DNA TGCAGTGCTAGGGCCTATGGAAAACTGTTTTTT. Protein sequence: CSARAYGKLFF.

The V and J genes are TRBV27 and TRBJ2-7, with 12 positions matching TRBD2. The V segment lost 5 bases and the J segment 2 bases; nucleotides outside the gene matches: 7. The germline V gene has CDR1 MNHEY and CDR2 SMNVEV (reference sequence). This CDR3 is built from 16 residues. The CDR3 nucleotides are TGTGCCAGCAGTAAACTTGGACTAGCGGGGACCTACGAGCAGTACTTC. This encodes CASSKLGLAGTYEQYF.

Turning to this clone: Other DNA sequences within the sample encode an identical CDR3. This chain joins TRBV2 and TRBJ2-5; D uncertain. V gave up 4 bases and J gave up 5 bases, with 5 bases separating them. The CDR3 spans 11 residues. CDR1 SNHLY and CDR2 FYNNEI come from the germline V gene. CDR3 nucleotides: TGTGCCAGCAGTGGCCGGGAGACCCAGTACTTC. Protein product: CASSGRETQYF. The whole variable domain, remainder taken from reference TRBV2 and TRBJ2-5, is EPEVTQTPSHQVTQMGQEVILRCVPISNHLYFYWYRQILGQKVEFLVSFYNNEISEKSEIFDDQFSVERPDGSNFTLKIRSTKLEDSAMYFCASSGRETQYFGPGTRLLVL.

The chain combines TRBV5-8 with TRBJ2-3; possibly TRBD1 or TRBD2 for D (6 bases each). Germline-derived CDR1 and CDR2 are SGHTS and YDEGEE. The V and J ends lost 4 bases and 2 bases respectively, with 17 bases between them. The CDR3 is 16 amino acids. This CDR3 reads CASSPGGTINTDTQYF. The CDR3 DNA is TGTGCCAGCAGCCCTGGAGGGACAATCAACACAGATACGCAGTATTTT.

V gene TRBV18 combines with J gene TRBJ2-5; unclear D gene. CDR1 KGHSH and CDR2 LQKENI come from the germline V gene. The CDR3 spans 14 residues. V was cut by 5 bases and J by 1 base, with 11 bases left in between. In nucleotides, the CDR3 is TGTGCCAGCTCATTTCAGAACGGCCAAGAGACCCAGTACTTC. Protein sequence: CASSFQNGQETQYF.

V is TRBV28 and J is TRBJ2-3; 8 bases are shared with TRBD2. Germline lookup yields CDR1 MDHEN and CDR2 SYDVKM. This CDR3 spans 15 amino acids. Losses at the gene ends were 4 bases for V and 3 bases for J; bases not matched to a gene: 6. This CDR3 is CASSSKTGGTDTQYF. CDR3 sequence (DNA): TGTGCCAGCAGTTCTAAGACGGGAGGGACAGATACGCAGTATTTT.

This sequence joins TRBV7-2 and TRBJ1-2; no clear D gene. This CDR3 is 14 amino acids long. Germline V gene data show CDR1 as SGHTA and CDR2 as FQGNSA. V lost 0 bases to trimming and J lost 8 bases, with 13 bases between them. The CDR3 DNA follows: TGTGCCAGCAGCTTAGCGACTCTCAGGTCGGGCTACACCTTC. It is translated as CASSLATLRSGYTF.

The rearrangement links TRBV27 to TRBJ2-7, with 10 nucleotides matching TRBD2. Unmatched junction bases numbered 9, after V lost 5 bases and J lost 2 bases. Germline V lookup: CDR1 MNHEY, CDR2 SMNVEV (reference sequence). CDR3 length equals 16 residues. CDR3 loop: CASSRSGTSATYEQYF. CDR3 nucleotide sequence: TGTGCCAGCAGTCGGTCGGGGACTAGCGCTACCTACGAGCAGTACTTC.

This clone has a single count. The chain employs TRBV4-1 and TRBJ2-2, with D possibly matching TRBD1 (5 bases). The CDR3 has 16 amino acids. Germline CDR1 and CDR2: MGHRA and YSYEKL. V lost 4 bases to trimming and J lost 6 bases, with 18 bases between them. DNA of the CDR3: TGCGCCAGCAGCCCCTCGGGCCAGGGTATGGCCGGGGAGCTGTTTTTT. It is translated as CASSPSGQGMAGELFF.